A single sample gave rise to the 7 T cell receptor beta chains below, sequenced in a study of T cells in Graves' hyperthyroidism and ophthalmopathy. RNA transcripts provided the source from which TCR beta CDR3 regions were amplified. Using the HTBI primer set, a first-round RT-PCR was run on the TCR CDR3. MiXCR, applied by TCRdb to the multiplex PCR reads, yields one record per CDR3 protein. The sample shows 300,000 to 400,000 distinct CDR3 sequences, 18% of them seen only once. Sequenced sample: blood. These receptors all stem from a young man with Graves' ophthalmopathy.

This clonotype was detected only a few times. The chain uses TRBV3-1 and TRBJ2-3; 8 bases are shared with TRBD2. J gave up 2 bases and V 3 bases, and 19 bases lay outside the gene matches. CDR3 size: 20 residues. Germline CDR1 and CDR2: LGHDT and YNNKEL (reference sequence). The CDR3 DNA sequence: TGTGCCAGCAGCCACCCCCGGGGTAGCGGGGTGGGCCCCTCCACAGATACGCAGTATTTT. Translating it yields CASSHPRGSGVGPSTDTQYF.

Of note for this clonotype: Mismatch with germline at one junction end may stem from a read error. The rearrangement uses TRBV10-3 and TRBJ1-2, with unresolved D. In germline, CDR1 is ENHRY, CDR2 SYGVKD. The CDR3 contains 14 residues. CDR3 nucleotide sequence: TGTGCCATCAGTGAGGGACGTCCCTCGGCGGGCTACGCCTTC. Translation: CAISEGRPSAGYAF.

Ten or more counts support this clonotype. The rearrangement uses TRBV7-2 and TRBJ1-5; 9 nucleotides line up with TRBD1. Per the germline V gene, CDR1 is SGHTA and CDR2 is FQGNSA. The CDR3 consists of 13 residues. After removal of 8 bases from V and 6 bases from J, the junction contained 5 bases not matched to a gene. CDR3 loop: CASGQGSAQPQHF. DNA for the CDR3: TGTGCCAGCGGACAGGGGTCGGCTCAGCCCCAGCATTTT.

This clonotype has a count of ten or more. The V call is TRBV3-1, the J call TRBJ2-7, with D unresolved. V dropped 3 bases and J dropped 0 bases, with 9 bases sitting between them. The germline CDR1 and CDR2 sequences are LGHDT and YNNKEL (reference sequence). The CDR3 has 14 amino acids. CDR3 DNA sequence: TGTGCCAGCAGCCATCCCGCCGGCTCCTACGAGCAGTACTTC. Translating gives CASSHPAGSYEQYF.

This clonotype appeared many times. The chain recombines TRBV11-2 with TRBJ2-3; D ambiguous. V shed 0 bases and J shed 7 bases, with 8 bases lying between them. Germline values: CDR1 SGHAT, CDR2 FQNNGV. The CDR3 covers 13 residues. CDR3 sequence: CASSLEVSNTQYF. The CDR3 DNA sequence: TGTGCCAGCAGCTTAGAGGTTAGCAATACGCAGTATTTT.

This clonotype was seen ten or more times. The chain has TRBV6-2 or TRBV6-3 and TRBJ2-5; perhaps TRBD2 as D (6 bases). CDR3 size: 15 residues. The germline CDR1 and CDR2 sequences are MNHEY and SVGEGT. Trimming left V 5 bases short and J 4 bases short, with 17 bases between. The CDR3 loop is CASSAGGASTETQYF. DNA of the CDR3: TGTGCCAGCAGTGCCGGAGGGGCTTCTACAGAGACCCAGTACTTC.

This clonotype was counted a few times. The chain recombines TRBV6-6 with TRBJ1-6; 9 positions agree with TRBD1. The V and J ends lost 2 bases and 8 bases, in that order; junction bases with no gene match: 7. This CDR3 contains 16 residues. CDR1 and CDR2 from the germline V gene are MNHNY and SVGAGI (reference sequence). The CDR3 protein is CASSYRGQGPDSPLHF. The CDR3 region has the DNA TGTGCCAGCAGTTACCGGGGACAGGGTCCCGATTCACCCCTCCACTTT.